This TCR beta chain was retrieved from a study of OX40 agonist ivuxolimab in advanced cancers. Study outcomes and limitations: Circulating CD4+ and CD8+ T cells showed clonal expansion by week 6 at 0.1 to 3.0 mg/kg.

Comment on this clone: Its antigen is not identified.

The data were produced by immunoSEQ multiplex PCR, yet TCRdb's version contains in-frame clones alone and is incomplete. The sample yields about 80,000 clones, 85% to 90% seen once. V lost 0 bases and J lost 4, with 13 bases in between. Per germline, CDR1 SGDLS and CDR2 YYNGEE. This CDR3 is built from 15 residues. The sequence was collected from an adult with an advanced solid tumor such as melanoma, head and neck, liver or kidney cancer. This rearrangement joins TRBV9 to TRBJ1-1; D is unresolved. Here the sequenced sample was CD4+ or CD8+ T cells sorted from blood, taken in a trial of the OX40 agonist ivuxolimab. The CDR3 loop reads CASSVGDWGGTEAFF. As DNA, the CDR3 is TGTGCCAGCAGCGTAGGCGACTGGGGTGGCACTGAAGCTTTCTTT.